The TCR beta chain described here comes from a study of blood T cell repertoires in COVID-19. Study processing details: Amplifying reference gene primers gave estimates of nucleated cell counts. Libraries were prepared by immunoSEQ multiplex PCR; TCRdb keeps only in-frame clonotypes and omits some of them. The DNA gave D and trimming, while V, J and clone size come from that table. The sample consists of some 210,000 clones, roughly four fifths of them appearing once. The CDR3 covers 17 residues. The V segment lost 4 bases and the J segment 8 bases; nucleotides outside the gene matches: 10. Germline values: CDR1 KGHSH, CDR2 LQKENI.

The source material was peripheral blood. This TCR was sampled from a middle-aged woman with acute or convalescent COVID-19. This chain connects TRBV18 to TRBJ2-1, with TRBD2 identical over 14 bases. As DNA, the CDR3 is TGTGCCAGCTCACTTCCACTGGGACTAGCGGGAGAGTATGAGCAGTTCTTC. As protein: CASSLPLGLAGEYEQFF.